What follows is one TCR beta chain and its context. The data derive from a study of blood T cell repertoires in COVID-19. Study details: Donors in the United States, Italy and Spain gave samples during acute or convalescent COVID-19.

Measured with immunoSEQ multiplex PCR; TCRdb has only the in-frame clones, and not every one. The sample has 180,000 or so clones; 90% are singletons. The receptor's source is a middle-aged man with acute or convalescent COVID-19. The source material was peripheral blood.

This chain's CDR3 is CASSENGLAGETQYF. The CDR3, as DNA: TGTGCCAGCAGCGAAAACGGACTAGCGGGAGAGACCCAGTACTTC. The rearrangement joins TRBV2 to TRBJ2-5, with 11 bases matching TRBD2. Germline V gene data show CDR1 as SNHLY and CDR2 as FYNNEI. CDR3 size: 15 residues. The junction had 7 bases not matched to a gene; V was cut back by 6 bases and J by 4 bases.